This T cell receptor (beta chain) was found in a study of shared T cell receptors in the human thymus. This CDR3 comprises 16 residues. V gave up 0 bases and J gave up 6 bases; unmatched junction bases: 9. Germline V gene lookup returns CDR1 SGDLS and CDR2 YYNGEE. Repertoires were generated with immunoSEQ multiplex PCR, while TCRdb's copy carries only in-frame clones and drops some. The sample consists of 500,000 to 750,000 clones, approximately 87% of them appearing once. These sequences were also reported in another study, on human thymus T cells. From that report: It was healthy Finnish infants having corrective surgery for congenital heart defects who were the donors. Resections from corrective heart surgery provided thymus tissue. Thymic and blood repertoires seemed to show skewed V and J gene use. Highly overlapping thymic repertoires among unrelated individuals were reported in related research.

Sample: thymocytes. V and J are TRBV9 and TRBJ2-5, with 9 bases identical to TRBD2. This TCR was sampled from a boy younger than two with a congenital heart defect. CDR3 in amino acids: CASSVGGRGVGKTQYF. The DNA for the CDR3 is TGTGCCAGCAGCGTAGGCGGGAGGGGAGTTGGTAAGACCCAGTACTTC. The entire variable domain, with the rest obtained from reference TRBV9 and TRBJ2-5, is as follows: DSGVTQTPKHLITATGQRVTLRCSPRSGDLSVYWYQQSLDQGLQFLIQYYNGEERAKGNILERFSAQQFPDLHSELNLSSLELGDSALYFCASSVGGRGVGKTQYFGPGTRLLVL.